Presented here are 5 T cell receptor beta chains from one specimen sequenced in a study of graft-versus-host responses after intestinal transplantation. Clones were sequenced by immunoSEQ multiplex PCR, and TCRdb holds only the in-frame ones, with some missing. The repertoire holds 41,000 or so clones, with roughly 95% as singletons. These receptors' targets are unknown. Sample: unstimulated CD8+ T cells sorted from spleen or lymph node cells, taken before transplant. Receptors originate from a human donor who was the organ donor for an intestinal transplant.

The DNA for the CDR3 is TGTGCCAGCAGCTTAGGGCCCATTGGCTACAATGAGCAGTTCTTC. It codes for CASSLGPIGYNEQFF. V and J are TRBV7-9 and TRBJ2-1; D not resolved. V lost 1 base to trimming and J lost 3 bases, with 10 bases between them. Looked up from germline, CDR1 is SEHNR and CDR2 is FQNEAQ (reference sequence). This CDR3 is built from 15 residues.

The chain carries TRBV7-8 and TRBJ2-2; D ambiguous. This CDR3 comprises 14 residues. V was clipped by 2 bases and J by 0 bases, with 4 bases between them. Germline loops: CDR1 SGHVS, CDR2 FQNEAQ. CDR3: CASSLHANTGELFF. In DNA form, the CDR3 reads TGTGCCAGCAGCTTACACGCGAACACCGGGGAGCTGTTTTTT.

The CDR3 region has the DNA TGTGCCACCATGCCGGCGTCCTACAATGAGCAGTTCTTC. This sequence encodes CATMPASYNEQFF. This chain uses TRBV6-5 with TRBJ2-1; D unresolved. The CDR3 sequence is 13 residues long. V was pared by 10 bases and J by 1 base, with 11 bases between. Germline V gene data show CDR1 as MNHEY and CDR2 as SVGAGI.

This CDR3 is CASSLPGQDTQYF. The CDR3 DNA reads as TGTGCCAGCAGCTTGCCAGGTCAAGATACGCAGTATTTT. J is TRBJ2-3 and V is TRBV5-5; D unresolved. The CDR3 consists of 13 residues. Trimming left V 1 base short and J 5 bases short, with 8 bases between. Looked up from germline, CDR1 is SGHKS and CDR2 is YYEKEE (reference sequence).

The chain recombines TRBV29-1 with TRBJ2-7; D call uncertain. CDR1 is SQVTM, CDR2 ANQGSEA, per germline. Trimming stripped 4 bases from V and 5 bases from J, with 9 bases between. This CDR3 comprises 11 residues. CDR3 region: CSVVVLDEQYF. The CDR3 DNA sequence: TGCAGCGTTGTGGTATTGGACGAGCAGTACTTC.